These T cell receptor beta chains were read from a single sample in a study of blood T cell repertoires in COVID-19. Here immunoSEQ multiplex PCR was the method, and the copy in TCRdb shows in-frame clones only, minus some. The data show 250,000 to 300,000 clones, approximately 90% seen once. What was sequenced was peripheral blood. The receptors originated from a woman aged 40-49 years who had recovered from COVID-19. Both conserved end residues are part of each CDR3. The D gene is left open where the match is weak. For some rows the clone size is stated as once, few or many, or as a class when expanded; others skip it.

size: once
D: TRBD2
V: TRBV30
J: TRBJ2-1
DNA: TGTGCCTGGAGTGTAGGTGCTAGCGGGAGGGCCAATGAGCAGTTCTTC
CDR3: CAWSVGASGRANEQFF

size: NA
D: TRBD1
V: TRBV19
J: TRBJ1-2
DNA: TGTGCCAGTACCAGGACAGGGGAGAGTTATGGCTACACCTTC
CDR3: CASTRTGESYGYTF

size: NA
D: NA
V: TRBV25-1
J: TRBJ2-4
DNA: TGTGCCAGCAGTGAATTGGGGGGAGCAAAAAACATTCAGTACTTC
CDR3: CASSELGGAKNIQYF

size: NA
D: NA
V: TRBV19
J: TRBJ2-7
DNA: TGTGCCACCTCCCAGGGGGGCCGGCTCACCTACGAGCAGTACTTC
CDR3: CATSQGGRLTYEQYF

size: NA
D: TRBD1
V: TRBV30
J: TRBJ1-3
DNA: TGTGCCTGGAGTGGGACAGGGGATGGAAACACCATATATTTT
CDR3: CAWSGTGDGNTIYF

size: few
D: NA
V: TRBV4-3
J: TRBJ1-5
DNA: TGCGCCAGCAGCCAAGATCGGTTTGGTAATCAGCCCCAGCATTTT
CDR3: CASSQDRFGNQPQHF

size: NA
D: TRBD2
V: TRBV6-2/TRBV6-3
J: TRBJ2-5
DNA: TGTGCCAGCAGTTACCCCGGGGTAGCGGGAGAGACCCAGTACTTC
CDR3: CASSYPGVAGETQYF

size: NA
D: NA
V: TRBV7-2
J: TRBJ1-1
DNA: TGTGCCAGCAGCTTTACTGGGGCTCCGAACACTGAAGCTTTCTTT
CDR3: CASSFTGAPNTEAFF

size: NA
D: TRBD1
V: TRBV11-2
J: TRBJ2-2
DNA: TGTGCCAGCAGCCCCCCAGGGACAGAAAACCCCGGGGAGCTGTTTTTT
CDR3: CASSPPGTENPGELFF

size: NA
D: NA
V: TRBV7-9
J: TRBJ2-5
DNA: TGTGCCAGCAGCTTCCCGGGGGTCCGGGAGACCCAGTACTTC
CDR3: CASSFPGVRETQYF

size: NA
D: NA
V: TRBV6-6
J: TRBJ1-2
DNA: TGTGCCGCAGCCCAGGGGACCGGCTACACCTTC
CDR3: CAAAQGTGYTF

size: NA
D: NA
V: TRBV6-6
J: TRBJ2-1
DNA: TGTGCCAGCAGCCGCCGCGGGCAGGGGTCCTACAATGAGCAGTTCTTC
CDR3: CASSRRGQGSYNEQFF

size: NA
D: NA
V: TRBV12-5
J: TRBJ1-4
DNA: TGTGCTAGTGGTCCCCAGGGGACAAGGGAAAAACTGTTTTTT
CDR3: CASGPQGTREKLFF

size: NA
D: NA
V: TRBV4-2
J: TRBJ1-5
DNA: TGTGCCAGCAGCCTCGGGCAGGGTATCGATCAGCCCCAGCATTTT
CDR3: CASSLGQGIDQPQHF

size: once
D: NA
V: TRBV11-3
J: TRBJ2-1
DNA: TGTGCCAGCAGCTTAAACCCGAAGGAGGGTGAGCAGTTCTTC
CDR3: CASSLNPKEGEQFF

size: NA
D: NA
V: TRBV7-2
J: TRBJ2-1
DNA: TGTGCCAGCAGCCAAGTTTCGGTTTACGAGCAGTTCTTC
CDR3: CASSQVSVYEQFF

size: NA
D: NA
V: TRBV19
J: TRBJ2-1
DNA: TGTGCCAGTAGTGCGAACCCTTACAATGAGCAGTTCTTC
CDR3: CASSANPYNEQFF

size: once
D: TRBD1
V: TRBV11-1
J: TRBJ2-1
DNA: TGTGCCAGCAGCTTAGCGACAGGGGTCGATGAGCAGTTCTTC
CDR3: CASSLATGVDEQFF

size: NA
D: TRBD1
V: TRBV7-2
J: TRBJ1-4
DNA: TGTGCCAGCAGCCAACAGGGGGTTTGGGGCGAAAAACTGTTTTTT
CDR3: CASSQQGVWGEKLFF

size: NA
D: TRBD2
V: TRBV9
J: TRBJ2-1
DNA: TGTGCCAGCAGGCCAGGACTAGGTCCCAATGAGCAGTTCTTC
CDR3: CASRPGLGPNEQFF

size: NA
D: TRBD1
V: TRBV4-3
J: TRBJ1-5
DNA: TGCGCCAGCAGCCCCGACAGGGGGCAGCCCCAGCATTTT
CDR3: CASSPDRGQPQHF

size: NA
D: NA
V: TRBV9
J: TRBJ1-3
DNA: TGTGCCAGCAGCGCCAACAGTGGTTCTCTCTCTGGAAACACCATATATTTT
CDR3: CASSANSGSLSGNTIYF

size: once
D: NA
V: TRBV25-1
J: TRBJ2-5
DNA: TGTGCCAGCAGTCGGACCACCGGGGGCCAAGAGACCCAGTACTTC
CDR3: CASSRTTGGQETQYF

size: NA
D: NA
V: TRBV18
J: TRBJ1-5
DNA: TGTGCCAGCTCACCTGGCGGAGGACAGCCCCAGCATTTT
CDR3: CASSPGGGQPQHF

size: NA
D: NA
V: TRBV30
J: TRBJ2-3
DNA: TGTGCCTGGAGGGGCCTCACAGATACGCAGTATTTT
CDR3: CAWRGLTDTQYF

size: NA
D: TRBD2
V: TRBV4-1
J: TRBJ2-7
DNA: TGCGCCAGCAGCAGCACCGGGACTAGCGCCGAGCAGTACTTC
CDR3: CASSSTGTSAEQYF

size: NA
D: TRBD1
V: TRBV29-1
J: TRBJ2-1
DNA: TGCAGCGTTGGGGACAGGGAAGGGGGGACCTACAATGAGCAGTTCTTC
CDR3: CSVGDREGGTYNEQFF

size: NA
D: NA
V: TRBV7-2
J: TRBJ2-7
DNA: TGTGCCAGCAGCCACCCCGGGAACGAGCAGTACTTC
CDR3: CASSHPGNEQYF

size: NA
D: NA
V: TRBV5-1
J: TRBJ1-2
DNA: TGCGCCAGCAGCTTGGCCGACAAGTATGGCTACACCTTC
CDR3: CASSLADKYGYTF

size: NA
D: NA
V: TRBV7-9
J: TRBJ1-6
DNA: TGTGCCAGCAGCTCCCGGGGGTCCTATAATTCACCCCTCCACTTT
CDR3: CASSSRGSYNSPLHF

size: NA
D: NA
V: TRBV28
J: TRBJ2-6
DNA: TGTGCCAGCAGTTTATGGGCAGGCCCGAGCTCTGGGGCCAACGTCCTGACTTTC
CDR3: CASSLWAGPSSGANVLTF

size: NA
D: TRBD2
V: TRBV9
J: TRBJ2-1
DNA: TGTGCCAGCAGCCGGACTAGCCGGTCCTACAATGAGCAGTTCTTC
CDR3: CASSRTSRSYNEQFF

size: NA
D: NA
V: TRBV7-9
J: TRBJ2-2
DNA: TGTGCCAGCAGGGAGGGCACCGGGGAGCTGTTTTTT
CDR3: CASREGTGELFF

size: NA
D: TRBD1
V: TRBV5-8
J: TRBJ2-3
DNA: TGTGCCAGCCGAATCCGGGGACAGGGTGGTCAAGATACGCAGTATTTT
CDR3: CASRIRGQGGQDTQYF

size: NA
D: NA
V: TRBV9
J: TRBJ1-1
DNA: TGTGCCAGCAGCCCAACAGGGCGGAACACTGAAGCTTTCTTT
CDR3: CASSPTGRNTEAFF

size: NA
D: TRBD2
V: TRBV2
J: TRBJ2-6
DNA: TGTGCCAGCAGGGTGACTAGCGGGAGGATCTCTGGGGCCAACGTCCTGACTTTC
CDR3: CASRVTSGRISGANVLTF

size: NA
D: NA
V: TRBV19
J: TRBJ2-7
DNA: TGTGCCAGTAGTATCCGCCCAGAAGGGAGGCCATCCTACGAGCAGTACTTC
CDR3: CASSIRPEGRPSYEQYF

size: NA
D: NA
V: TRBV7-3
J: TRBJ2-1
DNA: TGTGCCAGCAGCTCCCCCGGAGTGGGTTACAATGAGCAGTTCTTC
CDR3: CASSSPGVGYNEQFF

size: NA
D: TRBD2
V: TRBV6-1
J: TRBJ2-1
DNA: TGTGCCAGCAGTGAAGGCCTAGCGGGAGGGGGATATGAGCAGTTCTTC
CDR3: CASSEGLAGGGYEQFF

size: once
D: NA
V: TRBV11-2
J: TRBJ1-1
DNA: TGTGCCAGCAGCTTAGAGGGGGGGGCGAGCACTGAAGCTTTCTTT
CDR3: CASSLEGGASTEAFF

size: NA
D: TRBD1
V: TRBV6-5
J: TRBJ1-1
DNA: TGTGCCAGCAGGGACAGGGGTCAGAACACTGAAGCTTTCTTT
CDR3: CASRDRGQNTEAFF

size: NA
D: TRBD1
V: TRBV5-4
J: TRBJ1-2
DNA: TGTGCCAGCAGCCCCCGGGACAGACCGGATTATGGCTACACCTTC
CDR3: CASSPRDRPDYGYTF

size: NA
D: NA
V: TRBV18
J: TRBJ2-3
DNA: TGTGCCAGCTCACTCATAGCGCAGAGCACAGATACGCAGTATTTT
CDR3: CASSLIAQSTDTQYF

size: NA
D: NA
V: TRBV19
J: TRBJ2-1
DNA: TGTGCCAGTAGTATCCGGAGCGGACCAAATGAGCAGTTCTTC
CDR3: CASSIRSGPNEQFF

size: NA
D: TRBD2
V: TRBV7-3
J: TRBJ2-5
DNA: TGTGCCAGCAGCCCGCGGACTAGCGGATCCCAAGAGACCCAGTACTTC
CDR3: CASSPRTSGSQETQYF

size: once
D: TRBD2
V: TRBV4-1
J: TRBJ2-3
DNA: TGCGCCAGCAGCCAAGAGGGGCTAGCGGGGCGAGGAGATACGCAGTATTTT
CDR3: CASSQEGLAGRGDTQYF

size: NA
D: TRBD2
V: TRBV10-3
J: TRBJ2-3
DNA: TGTGCCATCACCCCCCTGTGGGCTAGCGGGAGGGCGGATACGCAGTATTTT
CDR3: CAITPLWASGRADTQYF

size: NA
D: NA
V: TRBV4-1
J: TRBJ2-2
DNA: TGCGCCAGCAGCCAAGATCGGGGGGCGATGGGGCCCGGGGAGCTGTTTTTT
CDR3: CASSQDRGAMGPGELFF